This entry describes one TCR beta chain. Other DNA sequences from this sample encode an identical CDR3 as well. Germline V gene lookup returns CDR1 LNHDA and CDR2 SQIVND (reference sequence). Trimming cost V 2 bases and J 4 bases, with 12 bases left between them. The CDR3 consists of 14 residues. These data come from a study of shared clonotypes between healthy human individuals. The method was immunoSEQ multiplex PCR; TCRdb's version includes in-frame clones alone and lacks a portion of them. The sample contains roughly 2,300,000 clones, 85% to 95% of which appear only once. This sequence joins TRBV19 and TRBJ2-7; a weak D match, TRBD2 (5 bases). The sequence derives from a man aged 18 to 35 in good health. Some clones in this sample may be carry-over from other donors' samples. The sample comprised naive CD4+ T cells from PBMCs. Subset indicated: CD45RA+ positively selected. The CDR3: CASSIRDREYEQYF. The CDR3 DNA reads as TGTGCCAGTAGTATACGAGATAGGGAGTACGAGCAGTACTTC.